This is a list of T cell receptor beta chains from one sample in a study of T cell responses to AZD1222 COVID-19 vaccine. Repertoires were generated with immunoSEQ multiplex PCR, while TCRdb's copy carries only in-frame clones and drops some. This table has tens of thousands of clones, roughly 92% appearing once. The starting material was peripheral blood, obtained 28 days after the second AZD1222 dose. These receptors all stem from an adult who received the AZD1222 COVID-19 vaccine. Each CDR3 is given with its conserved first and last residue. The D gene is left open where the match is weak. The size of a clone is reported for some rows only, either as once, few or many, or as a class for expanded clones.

DNA: TGTGCCAGCACCCTCGGGACAGCTAATGAAAAACTGTTTTTT; CDR3: CASTLGTANEKLFF; size: -; V: TRBV7-2; D: TRBD1; J: TRBJ1-4
DNA: TGTGCCAGCAGTTCGTTGAGAAGGACAGGCCGAGGCTACACCTTC; CDR3: CASSSLRRTGRGYTF; size: -; V: TRBV6-5; D: TRBD1; J: TRBJ1-2
DNA: TGCGCCAGCAGCTGGATGGAACCGGGACAGGGGTCTGAAGCTTTCTTT; CDR3: CASSWMEPGQGSEAFF; size: once; V: TRBV5-1; D: TRBD1; J: TRBJ1-1
DNA: TGTGCCAGCAGCCAACGGCCTACAGGGGCCGAGCAGTACTTC; CDR3: CASSQRPTGAEQYF; size: -; V: TRBV3-1/TRBV3-2; D: TRBD1; J: TRBJ2-7
DNA: TGTGCCAGCAGCCTCACCGGCGGGGGGGCCTACAATGAGCAGTTCTTC; CDR3: CASSLTGGGAYNEQFF; size: once; V: TRBV27; D: TRBD2; J: TRBJ2-1
DNA: TGTGCCAGCAGCCCAGGACAGGGTCCAGATACGCAGTATTTT; CDR3: CASSPGQGPDTQYF; size: -; V: TRBV5-4; D: TRBD1; J: TRBJ2-3
DNA: TGCAGCGCCCCCCTGGGGGATGAGCAGTTCTTC; CDR3: CSAPLGDEQFF; size: -; V: TRBV29-1; D: -; J: TRBJ2-1
DNA: TGTGCCAGCAGCTCCCCGGACAGGGGCTCGGTGACGTACTTC; CDR3: CASSSPDRGSVTYF; size: few; V: TRBV7-8; D: TRBD1; J: TRBJ2-7
DNA: TGTGCCACCCGACAGGTCTGGAACACTGAAGCTTTCTTT; CDR3: CATRQVWNTEAFF; size: -; V: TRBV5-4; D: -; J: TRBJ1-1
DNA: TGTGCCAGCAGCCCGCCGGGACCGCTATTGCCTAACTATGGCTACACCTTC; CDR3: CASSPPGPLLPNYGYTF; size: -; V: TRBV3-1/TRBV3-2; D: -; J: TRBJ1-2
DNA: TGTGCCAGCAGCCTAGGGATCACCATATATTTT; CDR3: CASSLGITIYF; size: -; V: TRBV11-2; D: -; J: TRBJ1-3
DNA: TGTGCCAGCAGTGAAGCGGGGACAGAGATTAATTCACCCCTCCACTTT; CDR3: CASSEAGTEINSPLHF; size: -; V: TRBV2; D: TRBD1; J: TRBJ1-6
DNA: TGTGCCAGCAGTTACGGGGGGTTCATCACAGATACGCAGTATTTT; CDR3: CASSYGGFITDTQYF; size: -; V: TRBV6-5; D: -; J: TRBJ2-3
DNA: TGTGCCAGCAGCGTAGATGAAGGAATGAACACTGAAGCTTTCTTT; CDR3: CASSVDEGMNTEAFF; size: -; V: TRBV9; D: -; J: TRBJ1-1
DNA: TGTGCCAGCAGCTCCGGGACAGACATCTACGAGCAGTACTTC; CDR3: CASSSGTDIYEQYF; size: -; V: TRBV11-2; D: TRBD1; J: TRBJ2-7
DNA: TGTGCCAGCAGTTCCCCCAGGGGGGGCACTGAAGCTTTCTTT; CDR3: CASSSPRGGTEAFF; size: -; V: TRBV6-5; D: TRBD1; J: TRBJ1-1
DNA: TGTGCCAGCAGTTCTGGACAGATCTATGGCTACACCTTC; CDR3: CASSSGQIYGYTF; size: -; V: TRBV27; D: -; J: TRBJ1-2
DNA: TGCAGTGCTAGTGACATTAGCGGGGGGGCCGGGGAGACCCAGTACTTC; CDR3: CSASDISGGAGETQYF; size: -; V: TRBV20-1; D: TRBD2; J: TRBJ2-5
DNA: TGTGCCACCGGCGACCCGGGCACAGATACGCAGTATTTT; CDR3: CATGDPGTDTQYF; size: once; V: TRBV24-1; D: -; J: TRBJ2-3
DNA: TGTGCCACCAGCAGAGATAGCAGGACTCATGGCTACACCTTC; CDR3: CATSRDSRTHGYTF; size: -; V: TRBV15; D: -; J: TRBJ1-2
DNA: TGTGCCAGCAGCCGCACAGGGGCAGGCTCACCCCTCCACTTT; CDR3: CASSRTGAGSPLHF; size: -; V: TRBV11-2; D: TRBD1; J: TRBJ1-6
DNA: TGTGCCAGCTCGCCGGAGATCAGGGGAACTGAAGCTTTCTTT; CDR3: CASSPEIRGTEAFF; size: -; V: TRBV6-5; D: -; J: TRBJ1-1